This is a list of T cell receptor beta chains from one sample in a study of early T cells in non-severe SARS-CoV-2 infection. From the 5' RACE reads, TCRdb called clonotypes with MiXCR, one entry per CDR3 protein. The sample yields tens of thousands of distinct CDR3 sequences, over 9.5% seen once. The sample consisted of whole blood. Receptors were obtained from an adult who was a healthcare worker with PCR-confirmed SARS-CoV-2 infection or an uninfected control (not recorded which). CDR3s include the opening cysteine and the closing phenylalanine or tryptophan. Each record gives: CDR3 length, J gene, D gene, clone size, V gene, CDR3 protein, CDR3 DNA. D genes are given only for firm matches. A clone size is listed for some rows: how often the clone was seen (once, few, many), or a class if it is expanded.

>14|TRBJ2-3|TRBD1|many|TRBV18
CASSPQQGEDTQYF
TGTGCCAGCTCACCCCAACAGGGGGAAGATACGCAGTATTTT
>16|TRBJ2-4|NA|many|TRBV20-1
CSATRRGVIAKNIQYF
TGCAGTGCTACCCGACGAGGGGTTATTGCCAAAAACATTCAGTACTTC
>11|TRBJ2-3|NA|few|TRBV9
CASSVVNTQYF
TGTGCCAGCAGCGTAGTAAATACGCAGTATTTT
>12|TRBJ2-1|NA|NA|TRBV10-1
CATADPWNEQFF
TGCGCCACCGCTGACCCTTGGAATGAGCAGTTCTTC
>17|TRBJ2-4|TRBD2|NA|TRBV7-8
CASSLAAILAFQNIQYF
TGTGCCAGCAGCTTAGCCGCGATACTAGCGTTCCAAAACATTCAGTACTTC
>13|TRBJ2-3|NA|NA|TRBV6-6
CASTTSPSGTQYF
TGTGCCAGCACGACTAGTCCCTCGGGTACGCAGTATTTT
>15|TRBJ2-3|NA|few|TRBV2
CASSSRTTGTDTQYF
TGTGCCAGCAGTTCCAGGACTACCGGAACAGATACGCAGTATTTT
>19|TRBJ2-1|TRBD2|few|TRBV6-1
CASSGLLAGYLGAYNEQFF
TGTGCCAGCAGTGGTTTATTAGCGGGGTACCTGGGGGCTTACAATGAGCAGTTCTTC
>16|TRBJ2-2|NA|many|TRBV4-1
CASSQEVSQVAGELFF
TGCGCCAGCAGCCAAGAGGTCAGCCAGGTCGCCGGGGAGCTGTTTTTT
>14|TRBJ2-1|TRBD2|few|TRBV2
CASKPGLARGEQFF
TGTGCCAGCAAACCCGGACTAGCGAGAGGGGAGCAGTTCTTC
>17|TRBJ2-3|NA|NA|TRBV21-1
CASSSWGRDRQRDTQYF
TGTGCCAGCAGCTCCTGGGGCCGGGACAGGCAAAGAGATACGCAGTATTTT
>16|TRBJ2-7|NA|few|TRBV10-1
CASSESRGVLPYEQYF
TGCGCCAGCAGTGAGTCAAGGGGGGTTCTACCCTACGAGCAGTACTTC